Below are 29 T cell receptor beta chains sequenced from a single sample in a study of T cell changes during pregnancy in multiple sclerosis. Assay used: immunoSEQ multiplex PCR; TCRdb lists only in-frame clones, some missing. Among 55,000 to 85,000 clones listed, 92% were seen once. Here the sequenced sample was peripheral blood, taken in the second trimester of pregnancy. Receptor source: a female donor with multiple sclerosis, enrolled in a pregnancy study.

V and J are TRBV19 and TRBJ2-7, with D maybe TRBD1 (7 bases). The germline V and J ends were trimmed by 4 bases and 3 bases, with 10 bases remaining between them. This CDR3 has 13 amino acids. Germline values: CDR1 LNHDA, CDR2 SQIVND (reference sequence). The CDR3 DNA is TGTGCCAGTAGTAGACAGGGAGGCTACGAGCAGTACTTC. This sequence encodes CASSRQGGYEQYF.

V usage is TRBV27 and J usage is TRBJ1-6; 8 nucleotides match TRBD1. Unmatched junction bases numbered 6, after V lost 8 bases and J lost 0 bases. The CDR3 is made up of 16 amino acids. The germline V gene has CDR1 MNHEY and CDR2 SMNVEV (reference sequence). The CDR3 spells CASAGQASSYNSPLHF. The CDR3 DNA reads TGTGCCAGCGCGGGACAGGCGAGCTCCTATAATTCACCCCTCCACTTT.

The chain links TRBV28 to TRBJ2-6; 7 positions agree with TRBD1. After removal of 6 bases from V and 2 bases from J, the junction contained 4 bases not matched to a gene. This CDR3 spans 15 amino acids. Per germline, CDR1 MDHEN and CDR2 SYDVKM. CDR3 sequence: CASRVTGTGANVLTF. In DNA form, the CDR3 reads TGTGCCAGCAGAGTGACAGGGACTGGGGCCAACGTCCTGACTTTC.

V gene TRBV7-6 combines with J gene TRBJ2-1; D call uncertain. CDR3 length: 14 residues. Trimming removed 0 bases from V and 0 bases from J, with 3 bases in between. The germline V gene has CDR1 SGHVS and CDR2 FNYEAQ. The CDR3 loop reads CASSLASSYNEQFF. The DNA of the CDR3 is TGTGCCAGCAGCTTAGCGAGCTCCTACAATGAGCAGTTCTTC.

The chain uses TRBV11-3 and TRBJ2-5, with 13 bases that match TRBD2. Unmatched junction bases numbered 6, after V lost 5 bases and J lost 3 bases. Looked up from germline, CDR1 is SGHNT and CDR2 is YENEEA. The CDR3 length is 16 residues. Here the CDR3 reads CASSRGTSGDKETQYF. In nucleotides, the CDR3 is TGTGCCAGCAGCCGAGGGACTAGCGGGGATAAAGAGACCCAGTACTTC. The full variable domain, its missing parts supplied by reference TRBV11-3 and TRBJ2-5, is EAGVVQSPRYKIIEKKQPVAFWCNPISGHNTLYWYLQNLGQGPELLIRYENEEAVDDSQLPKDRFSAERLKGVDSTLKIQPAELGDSAVYLCASSRGTSGDKETQYFGPGTRLLVL.

J is TRBJ2-3 and V is TRBV27, with TRBD2 as a possible D gene (5 bases). Germline lookup yields CDR1 MNHEY and CDR2 SMNVEV (reference sequence). V was cut by 6 bases and J by 3 bases, with 13 bases left in between. This CDR3 comprises 14 residues. The chain's CDR3 is CASRGAFQTDTQYF. CDR3 DNA sequence: TGTGCCAGCAGGGGAGCGTTCCAAACAGATACGCAGTATTTT.

This clone was detected once. V and J are TRBV5-1 and TRBJ1-5; TRBD1 is a possible D gene (5 bases). The V and J ends lost 0 bases and 7 bases respectively, with 14 bases between them. The CDR3 spans 15 residues. Germline V gene lookup returns CDR1 SGHRS and CDR2 YFSETQ. This CDR3 is CASSLEAGGGQPQHF. Written as DNA, the CDR3 is TGCGCCAGCAGCTTGGAGGCCGGGGGAGGCCAGCCCCAGCATTTT.

V usage is TRBV7-9 and J usage is TRBJ1-1; weak D call: TRBD1 (6 bases). CDR3 length equals 14 residues. Germline values: CDR1 SEHNR, CDR2 FQNEAQ (reference sequence). Trimming took off 3 bases at V and 3 bases at J, with 11 bases between the two ends. The CDR3: CASSFGGSDTEAFF. The DNA for the CDR3 is TGTGCCAGCAGCTTTGGGGGCAGCGACACTGAAGCTTTCTTT.

The chain employs TRBV28 and TRBJ2-2, with D possibly TRBD2 on 6 matching bases. Germline V gene lookup returns CDR1 MDHEN and CDR2 SYDVKM. V was pared by 6 bases and J by 3 bases, with 17 bases between. This CDR3 has 16 amino acids. The CDR3 region is CASSPEEGLYTGELFF. The CDR3 DNA sequence: TGTGCCAGCAGCCCAGAAGAGGGACTTTACACCGGGGAGCTGTTTTTT.

V usage is TRBV28 and J usage is TRBJ2-7; 10 nucleotides line up with TRBD1. The V gene's germline CDR1 is MDHEN and CDR2 SYDVKM. The CDR3 is 15 residues long. V lost 2 bases to trimming and J lost 0 bases; unmatched junction nucleotides: 1. In DNA form, the CDR3 reads TGTGCCAGCAGTTTAGGGACAGGGGCCTCCTACGAGCAGTACTTC. Its protein product is CASSLGTGASYEQYF.

This clone has only a few counts. The chain links TRBV2 to TRBJ1-6; D remains unclear. CDR3 length: 15 residues. V gave up 7 bases and J gave up 9 bases, with 19 bases separating them. The germline V gene has CDR1 SNHLY and CDR2 FYNNEI. The CDR3 here is CASTYQTRTGSPLHF. The DNA of the CDR3 is TGTGCCAGCACTTACCAGACCCGCACGGGTTCACCCCTCCACTTT. The complete variable domain, with remaining parts taken from reference TRBV2 and TRBJ1-6, reads EPEVTQTPSHQVTQMGQEVILRCVPISNHLYFYWYRQILGQKVEFLVSFYNNEISEKSEIFDDQFSVERPDGSNFTLKIRSTKLEDSAMYFCASTYQTRTGSPLHFGNGTRLTVT.

CDR3: CASSLLGDNQPQHF. The CDR3 region has the DNA TGTGCCAGCAGTTTACTAGGGGACAATCAGCCCCAGCATTTT. The gene calls are TRBV28 and TRBJ1-5; D possibly corresponds to TRBD1 (5 bases). The V gene lost 2 bases and the J gene lost 3 bases, with 8 bases spanning the gap. Germline CDR1 is MDHEN and CDR2 is SYDVKM. The CDR3 loop spans 14 amino acids.

The chain recombines TRBV28 with TRBJ2-4, with TRBD1 identical over 7 bases. The CDR3 runs 15 residues. Germline CDR1 and CDR2: MDHEN and SYDVKM. V was clipped by 4 bases and J by 7 bases; unmatched bases: 10. CDR3 residues: CASSSGQAERNIQYF. The DNA for the CDR3 is TGTGCCAGCAGTTCCGGACAGGCCGAAAGGAACATTCAGTACTTC.

The V gene is TRBV9, the J gene TRBJ2-3, with D perhaps matching TRBD1 (6 bases). Trimming took 3 bases from V and 0 from J, leaving 14 bases between them. Germline loops: CDR1 SGDLS, CDR2 YYNGEE. The CDR3 is 16 amino acids. The CDR3 is CASSGGQLISTDTQYF. Written as DNA, the CDR3 is TGTGCCAGCAGCGGCGGACAGCTAATCAGCACAGATACGCAGTATTTT.

This chain connects TRBV5-1 to TRBJ2-1; D ambiguous. CDR1 SGHRS and CDR2 YFSETQ come from the germline V gene. This CDR3 region has 15 residues. V lost 4 bases to trimming and J lost 3 bases, with 14 bases between them. DNA for the CDR3: TGCGCCAGCAGCCTAATACCGGAGATCTACAATGAGCAGTTCTTC. Protein: CASSLIPEIYNEQFF.

The V and J genes are TRBV19 and TRBJ1-2; 7 bases fit TRBD1. Germline CDR1 is LNHDA and CDR2 is SQIVND (reference sequence). V shed 10 bases, J shed 9 bases, and the junction held 8 bases outside the gene matches. This CDR3 has 11 amino acids. The CDR3 loop reads CATGPRGRYTF. The DNA for the CDR3 is TGTGCCACAGGGCCTAGGGGGCGCTACACCTTC.

This sequence joins TRBV5-1 and TRBJ2-1; D is perhaps TRBD2 (6 bases). V was pared by 2 bases and J by 6 bases, with 12 bases between. This CDR3 is built from 14 residues. Germline V gene data show CDR1 as SGHRS and CDR2 as YFSETQ. The CDR3: CASSFRDSGNEQFF. Written as DNA, the CDR3 is TGCGCCAGCAGCTTCCGGGACTCGGGCAATGAGCAGTTCTTC.

V and J are TRBV16 and TRBJ2-2, with TRBD2 identical over 14 bases. This CDR3 has 17 amino acids. V shed 8 bases and J 7 bases; nucleotides not matched to a gene: 12. CDR1 is KGHSY, CDR2 FQNENV, per germline. Here the CDR3 DNA reads TGTGCCAGCGGACCCGGGACTAGCGGGAGTCTCAGCGGGGAGCTGTTTTTT. This translates into CASGPGTSGSLSGELFF.

The CDR3 here is CSVESGWETYNEQFF. The CDR3 DNA sequence: TGCAGCGTTGAAAGCGGGTGGGAAACCTACAATGAGCAGTTCTTC. The gene calls are TRBV29-1 and TRBJ2-1; a possible D gene is TRBD2 (6 bases). CDR1 is SQVTM, CDR2 ANQGSEA, per germline. V was clipped by 2 bases and J by 2 bases, with 13 bases between them. This CDR3 has 15 residues.

In its sample, this clone was seen many times. The genes are TRBV5-1 and TRBJ1-1; D not certain. CDR3 length equals 15 residues. V was pared by 1 base and J by 5 bases, with 15 bases between. CDR1 SGHRS and CDR2 YFSETQ come from the germline V gene. CDR3 DNA: TGCGCCAGCAGCTTGATCTTCTTCGTTCGGACTGAAGCTTTCTTT. It encodes CASSLIFFVRTEAFF.

In DNA form, the CDR3 reads TGTGCCAGCAGCTTAGAACGGGGGGTGGATGGCTACACCTTC. As protein: CASSLERGVDGYTF. The V call is TRBV11-2, the J call TRBJ1-2; a possible D gene is TRBD1 (5 bases). The germline CDR1 and CDR2 sequences are SGHAT and FQNNGV. The CDR3 is 14 residues long. The V gene lost 0 bases and the J gene lost 6 bases, with 11 bases spanning the gap.

This clone showed up just once. V is TRBV5-6 and J is TRBJ2-5; tentative D call: TRBD2 (6 bases). The CDR3 is 13 residues long. The V end lost 2 bases, the J end lost 5 bases, and 10 bases lay between the germline ends. The germline V gene has CDR1 SGHDT and CDR2 YYEEEE. For the CDR3, the DNA is TGTGCCAGCAGCTTACGGGGAGGCGAGACCCAGTACTTC. Its protein is CASSLRGGETQYF.

The genes are TRBV11-1 and TRBJ1-1; a weak D match, TRBD1 (6 bases). Germline assignment: CDR1 SGHAT and CDR2 FQDESV (reference sequence). V shed 4 bases and J shed 6 bases, with 21 bases lying between them. The CDR3 has 16 amino acids. The CDR3 spells CASSSRRSGAGAEAFF. Written as DNA, the CDR3 is TGTGCCAGCAGCTCCAGGCGGTCGGGGGCGGGAGCTGAAGCTTTCTTT.

The V gene is TRBV7-3, the J gene TRBJ2-2; no firm D call. Germline-derived CDR1 and CDR2 are SGHTA and FQGTGA. Trimming left V 3 bases short and J 4 bases short, with 12 bases between. The CDR3 has 15 residues. Written as DNA, the CDR3 is TGTGCCAGCAGCTTCTTGGCCTCTGGCACCGGGGAGCTGTTTTTT. Translated: CASSFLASGTGELFF.

This chain joins TRBV28 and TRBJ2-3, with a possible D match to TRBD1 (6 bases). Germline values: CDR1 MDHEN, CDR2 SYDVKM. The CDR3 covers 15 residues. The V end was cut by 5 bases, the J end by 4 bases, with 16 bases between. The CDR3 DNA reads as TGTGCCAGCAGTGTCTTGACAGGAATACCAGATACGCAGTATTTT. Translating it yields CASSVLTGIPDTQYF.

CDR3 amino acids: CATKDRAILSGNTIYF. The DNA of the CDR3 is TGTGCCACGAAAGACAGGGCGATCCTCTCTGGAAACACCATATATTTT. V and J are TRBV2 and TRBJ1-3; the match to TRBD1 covers 7 bases. The V segment lost 10 bases and the J segment 0 bases; nucleotides outside the gene matches: 12. Germline CDR1 is SNHLY and CDR2 is FYNNEI. The CDR3 has 16 amino acids.

This chain connects TRBV6-6 to TRBJ2-3; a weak D match, TRBD2 (5 bases). The V gene's germline CDR1 is MNHNY and CDR2 SVGAGI (reference sequence). Trimming left V 5 bases short and J 0 bases short, with 12 bases between. The CDR3 covers 15 residues. The CDR3 DNA reads as TGTGCCAGCAGTACCCCGACGGGAAGCACAGATACGCAGTATTTT. Translation: CASSTPTGSTDTQYF.

This chain connects TRBV6-5 to TRBJ1-4; 7 bases are shared with TRBD1. Trimming removed 5 bases from V and 8 bases from J; junction bases left unmatched: 5. Germline V lookup: CDR1 MNHEY, CDR2 SVGAGI. CDR3 length: 13 amino acids. This CDR3 is CASSDRVGEKLFF. Here the CDR3 DNA reads TGTGCCAGCAGTGACAGGGTAGGAGAAAAACTGTTTTTT.

V is TRBV15 and J is TRBJ1-4; 7 positions agree with TRBD1. The CDR3 extends over 16 amino acids. CDR1 LNHNV and CDR2 YYDKDF come from the germline V gene (reference sequence). V was pared by 5 bases and J by 5 bases, with 11 bases of the junction left unmatched. As DNA, the CDR3 is TGTGCCACCAGCTATGGACCCGGGACAGTCAATGAAAAACTGTTTTTT. Amino acid sequence: CATSYGPGTVNEKLFF.